A single sample is the source of the 7 T cell receptor beta chains below, sequenced in a study of CD8+ T cells in alopecia areata. RNA, once extracted, was reverse transcribed into cDNA for use as the sequencing template. Clones were sequenced by immunoSEQ multiplex PCR, and TCRdb holds only the in-frame ones, with some missing. The data contain approximately 120,000 clones, about 50% of them singletons. The specimen was NKG2D-low CD8+ T cells sorted from blood. Source of these receptors: a human donor with alopecia areata.

This clone has only a few counts. The genes are TRBV29-1 and TRBJ2-3; 10 nucleotides match TRBD1. Germline V gene lookup returns CDR1 SQVTM and CDR2 ANQGSEA. V lost 5 bases to trimming and J lost 1 base; unmatched junction nucleotides: 3. This CDR3 has 14 residues. In DNA, the CDR3 is TGCAGCGTTACCGGGACAGGGGGCACAGATACGCAGTATTTT. It yields the protein CSVTGTGGTDTQYF.

This clone has just a few counts. The rearrangement links TRBV29-1 to TRBJ2-3, with 14 bases fitting TRBD2. The V gene end was trimmed by 4 bases and the J gene end by 1 base; junction bases not matched to a gene: 7. This CDR3 region has 17 residues. CDR1 SQVTM and CDR2 ANQGSEA come from the germline V gene. The CDR3 protein is CSVVGTSGSRGTDTQYF. The CDR3 nucleotides read TGCAGCGTTGTTGGGACTAGCGGGAGCAGGGGCACAGATACGCAGTATTTT.

The rearrangement uses TRBV9 and TRBJ1-1; no clear D gene. Trimming removed 3 bases from V and 5 bases from J, with 8 bases in between. From germline, CDR1 is SGDLS and CDR2 YYNGEE. The CDR3 contains 12 residues. The CDR3 region has the DNA TGTGCCAGCAGCGCAGGAGGAACTGAAGCTTTCTTT. Its translation is CASSAGGTEAFF.

The chain employs TRBV29-1 and TRBJ2-7; TRBD2 aligns across 9 bases. The CDR3 runs to 13 residues. CDR1 and CDR2 (germline): SQVTM, ANQGSEA. V gave up 5 bases and J gave up 3 bases; unmatched junction bases: 5. In DNA form, the CDR3 reads TGCAGCGTTTTTAGCGGGAGCAACTACGAGCAGTACTTC. Translating gives CSVFSGSNYEQYF.

V is TRBV28 and J is TRBJ1-5, with D hard to call. Trimming removed 6 bases from V and 2 bases from J, with 11 bases in between. The CDR3 is made up of 14 amino acids. CDR1 and CDR2 (germline): MDHEN, SYDVKM. The CDR3 reads CASSPDWGNQPQHF. CDR3 sequence (DNA): TGTGCCAGCAGCCCCGATTGGGGCAATCAGCCCCAGCATTTT.

A few counts support this clone. This chain links TRBV7-9 with TRBJ1-1; TRBD1 is a possible D gene (5 bases). Germline values: CDR1 SEHNR, CDR2 FQNEAQ (reference sequence). The CDR3 loop spans 14 amino acids. Trimming took off 4 bases at V and 1 base at J, with 10 bases between the two ends. Written as DNA, the CDR3 is TGTGCCAGCAGCTCGACCGGGGGGAACACTGAAGCTTTCTTT. It is translated as CASSSTGGNTEAFF.

The chain couples TRBV29-1 to TRBJ2-1, with no clear D. Trimming removed 5 bases at V and 5 bases at J, with 7 bases between. Looked up from germline, CDR1 is SQVTM and CDR2 is ANQGSEA. The CDR3 loop spans 11 amino acids. DNA for the CDR3: TGCAGCGTTTTACCGGACAATGAGCAGTTCTTC. As protein: CSVLPDNEQFF.